These 15 T cell receptor beta chains originate from one sample sequenced in a study of siplizumab effects on memory and regulatory T cells. Assay used: immunoSEQ multiplex PCR; TCRdb lists only in-frame clones, some missing. Of 40,000 to 45,000 clones listed, roughly 90% are singletons. The sequencing input was naive CD4+ T cells sorted from blood. The receptor source for this set is a human donor in good health.

This chain links TRBV19 with TRBJ1-3; D not certain. The CDR3 consists of 13 residues. Trimming removed 3 bases from V and 2 bases from J, with 5 bases in between. Germline V gene lookup returns CDR1 LNHDA and CDR2 SQIVND (reference sequence). CDR3 loop: CASSIQTGNTIYF. DNA for the CDR3: TGTGCCAGTAGTATCCAGACTGGAAACACCATATATTTT.

The V call is TRBV2, the J call TRBJ1-1; D not certain. The V end was cut by 5 bases, the J end by 2 bases, with 12 bases between. Germline-derived CDR1 and CDR2 are SNHLY and FYNNEI. There are 14 residues in the CDR3. The CDR3: CASSNLQSNTEAFF. CDR3 nucleotides: TGTGCCAGCAGTAATCTTCAGAGCAACACTGAAGCTTTCTTT. Filled out from reference TRBV2 and TRBJ1-1, the complete variable domain reads EPEVTQTPSHQVTQMGQEVILRCVPISNHLYFYWYRQILGQKVEFLVSFYNNEISEKSEIFDDQFSVERPDGSNFTLKIRSTKLEDSAMYFCASSNLQSNTEAFFGQGTRLTVV.

The rearrangement uses TRBV18 and TRBJ1-1; D gene uncertain. This CDR3 spans 13 amino acids. CDR1 KGHSH and CDR2 LQKENI come from the germline V gene. The V and J ends lost 3 bases and 6 bases respectively, with 11 bases between them. Written as DNA, the CDR3 is TGTGCCAGCTCACCCCTACATTACGCTGAAGCTTTCTTT. Protein sequence: CASSPLHYAEAFF.

This chain's CDR3 is CASSPGTENNEQFF. The CDR3 DNA is TGCGCCAGCAGCCCGGGGACAGAGAACAATGAGCAGTTCTTC. This chain joins TRBV5-1 and TRBJ2-1; 7 nucleotides match TRBD1. Germline-derived CDR1 and CDR2 are SGHRS and YFSETQ. With V trimmed by 4 bases and J by 5 bases, 6 bases remained unmatched. The CDR3 sequence is 14 residues long. The variable domain in full, with the rest retrieved from reference TRBV5-1 and TRBJ2-1, is KAGVTQTPRYLIKTRGQQVTLSCSPISGHRSVSWYQQTPGQGLQFLFEYFSETQRNKGNFPGRFSGRQFSNSRSEMNVSTLELGDSALYLCASSPGTENNEQFFGPGTRLTVL.

The table lists this clone with a count of one. The rearrangement uses TRBV18 and TRBJ2-2; D might be TRBD2 (6 bases). The ends were cut back, 3 bases at V and 3 bases at J, with 11 bases in the middle. Looked up from germline, CDR1 is KGHSH and CDR2 is LQKENI. The CDR3 length is 15 residues. CDR3: CASSPTSYHTGELFF. The CDR3, as DNA: TGTGCCAGCTCACCGACTAGTTACCACACCGGGGAGCTGTTTTTT. The whole variable domain, remainder taken from reference TRBV18 and TRBJ2-2, is NAGVMQNPRHLVRRRGQEARLRCSPMKGHSHVYWYRQLPEEGLKFMVYLQKENIIDESGMPKERFSAEFPKEGPSILRIQQVVRGDSAAYFCASSPTSYHTGELFFGEGSRLTVL.

This chain connects TRBV7-2 to TRBJ1-5; D not resolved. The CDR3 is made up of 15 amino acids. In germline, CDR1 is SGHTA, CDR2 FQGNSA. Trimming took 1 base from V and 4 from J, leaving 11 bases between them. CDR3 protein: CASSLEVSPNQPQHF. As DNA, the CDR3 is TGTGCCAGCAGCTTAGAAGTGTCTCCGAATCAGCCCCAGCATTTT.

This sequence joins TRBV5-6 and TRBJ1-6, with D maybe TRBD1 (6 bases). The germline gives CDR1 SGHDT, CDR2 YYEEEE. With 2 bases removed from V and 14 bases from J, the gap between germline ends came to 20 bases. This CDR3 has 15 residues. CDR3 in amino acids: CASSFSPGGKRALHF. The CDR3, as DNA: TGTGCCAGCAGCTTCTCCCCCGGGGGCAAGCGGGCCCTCCACTTT.

This chain joins TRBV6-5 and TRBJ2-3; D gene ambiguous. CDR1 is MNHEY and CDR2 is SVGAGI in the germline V gene. This CDR3 is built from 14 residues. V shed 0 bases and J shed 1 base, with 5 bases lying between them. The CDR3 DNA reads TGTGCCAGCAGTTACTCCGGAGGCACAGATACGCAGTATTTT. The encoded protein is CASSYSGGTDTQYF.

This clone came up once. The chain uses TRBV5-4 and TRBJ2-7; TRBD1 aligns across 7 bases. The CDR3 covers 12 residues. In germline, CDR1 is SGHNT, CDR2 YYREEE (reference sequence). J lost 4 bases, V lost 3 bases, and 1 base had no gene match. CDR3 region: CASSWDRYEQYF. The CDR3 DNA reads as TGTGCCAGCAGCTGGGACAGATACGAGCAGTACTTC. Full variable domain (outside the CDR3, taken from reference TRBV5-4 and TRBJ2-7): ETGVTQSPTHLIKTRGQQVTLRCSSQSGHNTVSWYQQALGQGPQFIFQYYREEENGRGNFPPRFSGLQFPNYSSELNVNALELDDSALYLCASSWDRYEQYFGPGTRLTVT.

This clone came up once. This rearrangement joins TRBV5-8 to TRBJ1-1; a weak D match, TRBD1 (6 bases). The germline gives CDR1 SGHTS, CDR2 YDEGEE. The germline V and J ends were trimmed by 2 bases and 1 base, with 6 bases remaining between them. The CDR3 is made up of 13 amino acids. The CDR3 spells CASSLGGNTEAFF. DNA for the CDR3: TGTGCCAGCAGCTTAGGGGGGAACACTGAAGCTTTCTTT.

This clone was counted a single time. The J gene is TRBJ2-5, the V gene TRBV4-1, with D hard to call. TRBJ2-7 matches the DNA end more closely, so the J call is doubtful. Germline assignment: CDR1 MGHRA and CDR2 YSYEKL. The CDR3 spans 19 residues. The CDR3 spells CASSHDPLLTSYADYEQYF. DNA of the CDR3: TGCGCCAGCAGCCACGACCCTCTACTTACTTCTTATGCGGATTACGAGCAGTACTTC.

The chain couples TRBV25-1 to TRBJ2-3; D is perhaps TRBD2 (5 bases). The CDR3 sequence is 15 residues long. Trimming cost V 0 bases and J 6 bases, with 13 bases left between them. Germline assignment: CDR1 MGHDK and CDR2 SYGVNS. The CDR3 here is CASSEYMERGDTQYF. DNA of the CDR3: TGTGCCAGCAGTGAATATATGGAAAGAGGGGATACGCAGTATTTT.

The J gene is TRBJ2-5, the V gene TRBV7-2, with D possibly TRBD1 on 5 matching bases. The CDR3 is 14 amino acids. The V end lost 0 bases, the J end lost 1 base, and 6 bases lay between the germline ends. Germline values: CDR1 SGHTA, CDR2 FQGNSA. In nucleotides, the CDR3 is TGTGCCAGCAGCTTAGCAGGGGCCCAAGAGACCCAGTACTTC. Translating gives CASSLAGAQETQYF.

The CDR3 here is CASSPNQGGNQPQHF. CDR3 DNA sequence: TGTGCCAGCTCGCCAAACCAAGGGGGCAATCAGCCCCAGCATTTT. The J gene is TRBJ1-5, the V gene TRBV18, with D possibly matching TRBD1 (5 bases). CDR3 length: 15 amino acids. V lost 6 bases to trimming and J lost 2 bases, with 14 bases between them. Germline V CDR1 and CDR2: KGHSH, LQKENI.

The chain has TRBV6-6 and TRBJ1-1; 9 bases are shared with TRBD1. The J segment lost 4 bases and the V segment lost 8 bases, leaving 5 bases of the junction unmatched. The CDR3 runs to 13 residues. Per germline, CDR1 MNHNY and CDR2 SVGAGI (reference sequence). This CDR3 reads CASRLQGATEAFF. The CDR3 DNA sequence: TGTGCCAGCCGACTACAGGGGGCCACTGAAGCTTTCTTT.